This is a list of T cell receptor beta chains from one sample in a study of cytomegalovirus exposure and HLA in healthy donors. The protocol was immunoSEQ multiplex PCR, while the TCRdb copy is restricted to in-frame clones and leaves out a portion. Here the sample spans 250,000 to 350,000 clones, around 86% being singletons. The specimen was PBMCs. The receptors here all came from a middle-aged man in good health and CMV-seropositive. Each CDR3 is given with its conserved first and last residue.

CASSLSTGASYNEQFF	TRBV5-1
CASSSGTGYFYEQYF	TRBV6-5
CSVLTSGRRHTNTEAFF	TRBV29-1
CASSPDLEELFF	TRBV27
CASSFRQGPGYTF	TRBV27
CASRGQGATDTQYF	TRBV28
CASSHWGLDTNEQFF	TRBV14
CASSPEDRVHEQYF	TRBV5-1
CASSSQNRGGYTF	TRBV28
CASSLDGGSSYEQYF	TRBV7-3
CASSKRDSGRVVTQYF	TRBV21-1
CASSGQSNTGELFF	TRBV6-4
CASSTGLAGGGLTDTQYF	TRBV19
CASSSRLAVSYNEQFF	TRBV5-4
CASSSGLAGHTDTQYF	TRBV28
CASSAGSYNSPLHF	TRBV5-1
CASSPTGALQETQYF	TRBV5-1
CASSLSGVYGYTF	TRBV7-3
CASSTGLAGGGNEQFF	TRBV27
CASSPRLQTQETQYF	TRBV18
CASSPGFTDTQYF	TRBV7-9
CSVGEGTVIAKNIQYF	TRBV29-1
CASSQSTSGYNEQFF	TRBV4-3
CASSLSQRDVTGELFF	TRBV5-1
CASSYRGVSSYEQYF	TRBV18
CASSRSFTGSPKNIQYF	TRBV19
CASSPSPSSYNEQFF	TRBV5-6